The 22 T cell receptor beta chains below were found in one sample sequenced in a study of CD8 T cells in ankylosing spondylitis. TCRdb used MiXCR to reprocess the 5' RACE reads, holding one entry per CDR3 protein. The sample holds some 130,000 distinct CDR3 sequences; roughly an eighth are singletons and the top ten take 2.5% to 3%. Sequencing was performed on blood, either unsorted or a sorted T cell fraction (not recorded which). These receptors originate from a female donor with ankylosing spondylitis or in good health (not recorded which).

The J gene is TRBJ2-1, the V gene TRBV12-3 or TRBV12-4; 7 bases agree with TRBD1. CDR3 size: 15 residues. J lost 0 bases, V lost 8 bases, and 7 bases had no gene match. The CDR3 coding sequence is TGTGCCAGCGGTTCAGGGACAGCCTCCTACAATGAGCAGTTCTTC. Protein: CASGSGTASYNEQFF.

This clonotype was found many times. The CDR3 sequence: CSARAGVAGRNVEQFF. CDR3 DNA sequence: TGCAGTGCTAGAGCCGGTGTAGCGGGCCGAAACGTTGAGCAGTTCTTC. The chain has TRBV20-1 and TRBJ2-1, with TRBD2 matching 7 bases. The CDR3 covers 16 residues. V gave up 1 base and J gave up 9 bases; unmatched junction bases: 15. CDR1 and CDR2 (germline): DFQATT, SNEGSKA (reference sequence).

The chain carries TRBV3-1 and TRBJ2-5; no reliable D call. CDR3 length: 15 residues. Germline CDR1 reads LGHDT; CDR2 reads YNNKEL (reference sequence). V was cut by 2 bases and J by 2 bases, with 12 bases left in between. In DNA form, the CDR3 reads TGTGCCAGCAGCCAATGGCTGGGGATACAAGAGACCCAGTACTTC. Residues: CASSQWLGIQETQYF.

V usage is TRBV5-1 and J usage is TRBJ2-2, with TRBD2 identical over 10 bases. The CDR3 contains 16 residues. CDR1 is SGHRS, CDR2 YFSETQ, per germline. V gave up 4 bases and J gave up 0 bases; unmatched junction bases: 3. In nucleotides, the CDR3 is TGCGCCAGCAGCCGCGGACTAGCGGCGAACACCGGGGAGCTGTTTTTT. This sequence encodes CASSRGLAANTGELFF.

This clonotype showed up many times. The chain's CDR3 is CSGGQGTNTGELFF. As DNA, the CDR3 is TGCAGCGGCGGACAGGGTACGAACACCGGGGAGCTGTTTTTT. The chain recombines TRBV29-1 with TRBJ2-2; 8 bases fit TRBD1. The CDR3 consists of 14 residues. Germline CDR1 reads SQVTM; CDR2 reads ANQGSEA. Unmatched junction bases numbered 4, after V lost 7 bases and J lost 0 bases.

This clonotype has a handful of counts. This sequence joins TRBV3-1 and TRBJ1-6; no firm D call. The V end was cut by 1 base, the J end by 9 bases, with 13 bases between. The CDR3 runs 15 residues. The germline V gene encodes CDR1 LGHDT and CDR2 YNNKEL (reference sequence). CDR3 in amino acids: CASSQGSRSSSPLHF. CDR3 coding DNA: TGTGCCAGCAGCCAAGGGAGCAGGAGCAGTTCACCCCTCCACTTT. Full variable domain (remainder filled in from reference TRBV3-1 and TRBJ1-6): DTAVSQTPKYLVTQMGNDKSIKCEQNLGHDTMYWYKQDSKKFLKIMFSYNNKELIINETVPNRFSPKSPDKAHLNLHINSLELGDSAVYFCASSQGSRSSSPLHFGNGTRLTVT.

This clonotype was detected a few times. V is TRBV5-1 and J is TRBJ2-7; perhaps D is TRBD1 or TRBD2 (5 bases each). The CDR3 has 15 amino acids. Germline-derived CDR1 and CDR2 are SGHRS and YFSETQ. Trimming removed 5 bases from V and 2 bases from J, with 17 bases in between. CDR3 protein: CASSLGAGTTYEQYF. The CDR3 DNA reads TGCGCCAGCAGTCTCGGAGCAGGGACGACCTACGAGCAGTACTTC.

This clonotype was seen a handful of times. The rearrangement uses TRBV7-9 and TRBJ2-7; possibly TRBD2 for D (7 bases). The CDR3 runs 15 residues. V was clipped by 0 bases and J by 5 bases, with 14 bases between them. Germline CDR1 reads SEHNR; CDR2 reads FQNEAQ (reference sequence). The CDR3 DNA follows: TGTGCCAGCAGCTTAGCCGGGGGGCGATACAACGAGCAGTACTTC. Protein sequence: CASSLAGGRYNEQYF.

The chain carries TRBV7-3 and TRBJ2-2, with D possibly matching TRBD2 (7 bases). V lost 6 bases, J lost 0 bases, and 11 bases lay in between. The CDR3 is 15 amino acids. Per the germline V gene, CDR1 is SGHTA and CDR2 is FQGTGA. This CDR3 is CASRSGTPNTGELFF. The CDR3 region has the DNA TGTGCCAGCAGGAGCGGGACACCGAACACCGGGGAGCTGTTTTTT. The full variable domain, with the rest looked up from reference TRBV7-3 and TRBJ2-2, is GAGVSQTPSNKVTEKGKYVELRCDPISGHTALYWYRQSLGQGPEFLIYFQGTGAADDSGLPNDRFFAVRPEGSVSTLKIQRTERGDSAVYLCASRSGTPNTGELFFGEGSRLTVL.

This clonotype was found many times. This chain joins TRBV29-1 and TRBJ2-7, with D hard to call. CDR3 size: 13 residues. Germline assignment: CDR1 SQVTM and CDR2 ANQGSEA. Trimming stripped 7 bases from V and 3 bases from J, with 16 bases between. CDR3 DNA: TGCAGCGCCTCTCTCGGGTCACTCTACGAGCAGTACTTC. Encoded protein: CSASLGSLYEQYF.

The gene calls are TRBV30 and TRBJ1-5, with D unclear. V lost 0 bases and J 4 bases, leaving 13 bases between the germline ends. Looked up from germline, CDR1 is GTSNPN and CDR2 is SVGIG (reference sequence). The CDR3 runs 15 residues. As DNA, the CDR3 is TGTGCCTGGAGTGTGGATGAGGGTGGTAATCAGCCCCAGCATTTT. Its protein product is CAWSVDEGGNQPQHF.

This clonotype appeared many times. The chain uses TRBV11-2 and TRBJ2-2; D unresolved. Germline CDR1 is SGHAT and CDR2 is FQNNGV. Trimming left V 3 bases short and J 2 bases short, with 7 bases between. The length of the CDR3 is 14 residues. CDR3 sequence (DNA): TGTGCCAGCAGCTTCTGGGGAAACACCGGGGAGCTGTTTTTT. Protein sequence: CASSFWGNTGELFF.

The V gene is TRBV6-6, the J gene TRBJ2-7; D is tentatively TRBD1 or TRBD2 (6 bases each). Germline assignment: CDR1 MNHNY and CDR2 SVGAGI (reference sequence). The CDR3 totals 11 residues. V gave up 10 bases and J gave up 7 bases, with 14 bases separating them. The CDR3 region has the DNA TGTGCCACGAGTGGGGGGCTGGAGCAGTACTTC. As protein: CATSGGLEQYF.

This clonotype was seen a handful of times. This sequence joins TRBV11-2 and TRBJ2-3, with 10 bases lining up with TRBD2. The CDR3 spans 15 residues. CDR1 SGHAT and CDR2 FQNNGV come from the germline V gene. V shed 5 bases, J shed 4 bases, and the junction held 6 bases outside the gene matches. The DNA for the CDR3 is TGTGCCAGCAGCCCGTCCGGACTAGCGGCAGATACGCAGTATTTT. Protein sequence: CASSPSGLAADTQYF.

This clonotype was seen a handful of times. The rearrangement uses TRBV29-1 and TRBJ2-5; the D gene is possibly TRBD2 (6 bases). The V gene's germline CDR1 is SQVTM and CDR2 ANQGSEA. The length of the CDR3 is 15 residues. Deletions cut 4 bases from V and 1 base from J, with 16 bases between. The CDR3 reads CSVVISGESQETQYF. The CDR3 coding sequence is TGCAGCGTTGTTATCTCGGGGGAGAGCCAAGAGACCCAGTACTTC.

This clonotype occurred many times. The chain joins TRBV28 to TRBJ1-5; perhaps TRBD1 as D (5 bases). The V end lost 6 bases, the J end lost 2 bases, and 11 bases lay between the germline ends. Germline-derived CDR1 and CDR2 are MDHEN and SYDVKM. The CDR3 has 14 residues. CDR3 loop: CASSFLGGNQPQHF. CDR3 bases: TGTGCCAGCAGCTTTTTAGGGGGCAATCAGCCCCAGCATTTT.

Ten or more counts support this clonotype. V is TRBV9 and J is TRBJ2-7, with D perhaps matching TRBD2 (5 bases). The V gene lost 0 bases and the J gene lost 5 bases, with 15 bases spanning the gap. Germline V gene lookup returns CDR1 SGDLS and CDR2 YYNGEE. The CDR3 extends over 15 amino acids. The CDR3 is CASSVALAVRHEQYF. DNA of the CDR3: TGTGCCAGCAGCGTAGCTCTAGCAGTACGCCACGAGCAGTACTTC.

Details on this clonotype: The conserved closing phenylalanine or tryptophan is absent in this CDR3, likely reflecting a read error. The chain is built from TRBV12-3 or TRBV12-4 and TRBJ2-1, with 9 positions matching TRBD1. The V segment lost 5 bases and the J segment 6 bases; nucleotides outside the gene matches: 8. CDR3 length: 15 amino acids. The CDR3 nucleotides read TGTGCCAGCAGTCGGTCCCGGGACAGGGCCAATGAGCAGTTCTAC. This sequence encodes CASSRSRDRANEQFY.

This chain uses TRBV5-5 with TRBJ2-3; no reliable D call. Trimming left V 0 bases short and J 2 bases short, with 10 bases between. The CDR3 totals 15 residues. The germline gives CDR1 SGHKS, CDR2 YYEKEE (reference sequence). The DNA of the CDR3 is TGTGCCAGCAGCTTGGTTCAACAGCACACAGATACGCAGTATTTT. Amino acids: CASSLVQQHTDTQYF. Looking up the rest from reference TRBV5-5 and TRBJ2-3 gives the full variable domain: DAGVTQSPTHLIKTRGQQVTLRCSPISGHKSVSWYQQVLGQGPQFIFQYYEKEERGRGNFPDRFSARQFPNYSSELNVNALLLGDSALYLCASSLVQQHTDTQYFGPGTRLTVL.

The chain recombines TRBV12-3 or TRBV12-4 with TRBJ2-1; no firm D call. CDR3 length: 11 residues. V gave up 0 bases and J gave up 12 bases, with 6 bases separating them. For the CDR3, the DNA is TGTGCCAGCAGTTTAGCTTTCGTGCAGTTCTTC. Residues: CASSLAFVQFF.

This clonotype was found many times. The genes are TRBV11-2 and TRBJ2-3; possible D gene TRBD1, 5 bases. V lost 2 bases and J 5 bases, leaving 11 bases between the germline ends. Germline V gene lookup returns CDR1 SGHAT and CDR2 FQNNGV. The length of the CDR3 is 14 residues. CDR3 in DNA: TGTGCCAGCAGCTTAAAGGCAGGGCAAGATACGCAGTATTTT. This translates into CASSLKAGQDTQYF.

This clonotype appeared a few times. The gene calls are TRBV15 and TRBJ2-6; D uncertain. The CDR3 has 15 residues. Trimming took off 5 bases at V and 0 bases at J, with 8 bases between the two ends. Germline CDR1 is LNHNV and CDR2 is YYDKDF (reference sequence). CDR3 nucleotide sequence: TGTGCCACCAGCCCGCGAAACTCTGGGGCCAACGTCCTGACTTTC. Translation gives CATSPRNSGANVLTF.